This T cell receptor (beta chain) is drawn from a study of blood T cell repertoires in COVID-19. Background on the study: Samples representing acute and convalescent COVID-19 were sourced from the United States, Italy and Spain. T cells, B-cell-depleted T cells, or PBMCs provided the cDNA or gDNA that served as material.

The V gene's germline CDR1 is LNHNV and CDR2 YYDKDF (reference sequence). V was pared by 3 bases and J by 2 bases, with 5 bases of the junction left unmatched. The CDR3 runs 15 residues. Original processing methods: For nucleated cells, counts were estimated from reference gene primer amplification. Sequenced by immunoSEQ multiplex PCR; TCRdb stores in-frame clones only, minus some. The V and J calls and clone size come from that table; D and trimming were worked out from the DNA. The sample has under 250,000 clones; roughly nine tenths are singletons. The source material was peripheral blood. The V and J genes are TRBV15 and TRBJ1-2; 8 bases are shared with TRBD1. The TCR was taken from a man between 60 and 75 years old with acute or convalescent COVID-19. The CDR3 region is CATSREDRENYGYTF. The CDR3 DNA sequence: TGTGCCACCAGCAGGGAGGACAGGGAGAACTATGGCTACACCTTC.